This TCR beta chain was sequenced during a study of OX40 agonist ivuxolimab in advanced cancers. Overall study context: The mean age was roughly 60 years, ranging from about 23 to 79, with about 87% of participants male.

Blood was sampled at baseline, cycle 4 day 1, and cycle 7 day 1. Measured with immunoSEQ multiplex PCR; TCRdb has only the in-frame clones, and not every one. Here the sample spans 60,000 to 90,000 clones, roughly nine tenths being singletons. Worth noting for this clone: What it binds is unknown.

Study results and caveats: Compared with others, partial responders at 0.1-3.0 mg/kg displayed clonal expansion among the lowest. Doses of 0.1 to 3.0 mg/kg were accompanied by clonal expansion of CD4+ and CD8+ blood T cells by week 6.

Trimming removed 3 bases at V and 6 bases at J, with 14 bases between. Germline V gives CDR1 SEHNR, CDR2 FQNEAQ (reference sequence). This CDR3 region has 14 residues. The gene calls are TRBV7-9 and TRBJ2-5, with D possibly TRBD1 on 7 matching bases. The TCR originated in an adult with an advanced solid tumor such as melanoma, head and neck, liver or kidney cancer. The material was CD4+ or CD8+ T cells sorted from blood, obtained in a trial of the OX40 agonist ivuxolimab. DNA for the CDR3: TGTGCCAGCAGCTTGACGACAGGGACTCAGACCCAGTACTTC. Its translation is CASSLTTGTQTQYF.